This T cell receptor beta chain was identified during a study of graft-versus-host responses after intestinal transplantation. CDR3 length: 14 amino acids. Looked up from germline, CDR1 is LNHDA and CDR2 is SQIVND (reference sequence). V was clipped by 4 bases and J by 5 bases, with 14 bases between them. The table came from immunoSEQ multiplex PCR; TCRdb's copy has only in-frame clones and leaves some out. This sample has some 39,000 clones, with 85% to 95% found just once. A word on this clone: No antigen is known for it.

Study results and limitations: Peak circulating GvH clone levels tracked with early post-transplant HvG declines.

This sequence originates from a human patient who received an intestinal transplant, so some T cells may come from the graft donor. This chain joins TRBV19 and TRBJ2-5; D is unresolved. The sample was PBMCs, taken approximately 100 weeks after intestinal transplantation. The CDR3 coding sequence is TGTGCCAGTAGTAGGTTCGGCGTGGCGGAGACCCAGTACTTC. It specifies CASSRFGVAETQYF.